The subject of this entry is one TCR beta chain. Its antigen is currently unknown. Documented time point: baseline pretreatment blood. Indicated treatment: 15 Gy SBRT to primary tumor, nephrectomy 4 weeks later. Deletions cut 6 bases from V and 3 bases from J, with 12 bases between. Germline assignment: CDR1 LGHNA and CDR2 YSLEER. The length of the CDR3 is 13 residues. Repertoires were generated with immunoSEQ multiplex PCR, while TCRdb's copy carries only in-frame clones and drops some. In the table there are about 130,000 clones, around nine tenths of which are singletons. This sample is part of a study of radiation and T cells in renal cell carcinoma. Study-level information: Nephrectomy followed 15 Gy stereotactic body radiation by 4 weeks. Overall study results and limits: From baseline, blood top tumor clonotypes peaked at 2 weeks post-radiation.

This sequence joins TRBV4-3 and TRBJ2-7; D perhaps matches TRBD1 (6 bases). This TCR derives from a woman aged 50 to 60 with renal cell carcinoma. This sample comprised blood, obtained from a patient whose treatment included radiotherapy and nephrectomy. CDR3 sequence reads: CASSLKQGYEQYF. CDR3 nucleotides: TGCGCCAGCAGTCTCAAACAGGGCTACGAGCAGTACTTC.